The 11 T cell receptor beta chains below all came from one sample that was sequenced in a study of vaccination and CD4 T cells after COVID-19. Cultured CD4+ T cell DNA was sequenced using the Oncomine TCR Beta short-read assay. MiXCR was run by TCRdb on the PCR reads, yielding one entry per CDR3 protein. The sample holds 3,500 to 4,500 distinct CDR3 sequences, roughly a fifth seen once. Antigens for these TCRs are unknown. Treatment denoted: roughly 11-day PBMC culture with coronavirus spike peptide pools or control peptides (ViraFEST assay). The sequenced sample was CD4+ T cells from blood, cultured in vitro. All receptors come from a human donor who had recovered from COVID-19.

This clonotype ranks as large. The chain couples TRBV21-1 to TRBJ2-2; the table assigns TRBD2, which was not confirmed against the DNA. TRBV21-1 is termed a pseudogene. CDR3 length: 16 residues. The chain's CDR3 is CASSKSLAGYTGELFF. The CDR3 DNA is TGTGCCAGCAGCAAATCACTAGCGGGGTACACCGGGGAGCTGTTTTTT.

This clonotype counts as large. The genes are TRBV30 and TRBJ2-1; D ambiguous. Trimming pared 5 bases from V and 5 bases from J, leaving 10 bases between. The CDR3 has 12 residues. Germline-derived CDR1 and CDR2 are GTSNPN and SVGIG (reference sequence). CDR3 sequence reads: CAWAPGHNEQFF. CDR3 DNA sequence: TGTGCCTGGGCACCGGGCCACAATGAGCAGTTCTTC.

The chain has TRBV20-1 and TRBJ2-1, with no clear D. This CDR3 is 11 amino acids long. The V end was cut by 6 bases, the J end by 8 bases, with 11 bases between. Germline V CDR1 and CDR2: DFQATT, SNEGSKA (reference sequence). The CDR3 nucleotides are TGCAGTGCCACGGTGGCCGATGAGCAGTTCTTC. This gives the protein CSATVADEQFF.

This clonotype was found a few times. V and J are TRBV7-2 and TRBJ2-7; 9 positions agree with TRBD2. The CDR3 sequence is 15 residues long. CDR1 is SGHTA and CDR2 is FQGNSA in the germline V gene. J was trimmed by 6 bases and V by 5 bases; bases with no gene match: 11. The chain's CDR3 is CASSRSGTSWIEQYF. CDR3 coding DNA: TGTGCCAGCAGCCGTTCCGGGACTAGCTGGATCGAGCAGTACTTC.

The rearrangement uses TRBV11-3 and TRBJ2-5; 7 bases agree with TRBD1. Germline V gives CDR1 SGHNT, CDR2 YENEEA. J lost 2 bases, V lost 6 bases, and 3 bases had no gene match. The CDR3 is 13 amino acids. The CDR3 loop reads CASSRQGQETQYF. DNA of the CDR3: TGTGCCAGCAGTCGACAGGGACAAGAGACCCAGTACTTC. The variable domain in full, completed from reference TRBV11-3 and TRBJ2-5, reads EAGVVQSPRYKIIEKKQPVAFWCNPISGHNTLYWYLQNLGQGPELLIRYENEEAVDDSQLPKDRFSAERLKGVDSTLKIQPAELGDSAVYLCASSRQGQETQYFGPGTRLLVL.

V usage is TRBV5-1 and J usage is TRBJ2-5; TRBD2 aligns across 10 bases. The CDR3 loop spans 15 amino acids. With 3 bases clipped from V and 4 bases from J, the junction kept 6 bases outside the gene matches. Germline V gene lookup returns CDR1 SGHRS and CDR2 YFSETQ. CDR3 loop: CASSYPSGGRETQYF. CDR3 DNA: TGCGCCAGCAGCTACCCTAGCGGGGGCCGAGAGACCCAGTACTTC. The variable domain in full, with the rest retrieved from reference TRBV5-1 and TRBJ2-5, is KAGVTQTPRYLIKTRGQQVTLSCSPISGHRSVSWYQQTPGQGLQFLFEYFSETQRNKGNFPGRFSGRQFSNSRSEMNVSTLELGDSALYLCASSYPSGGRETQYFGPGTRLLVL.

This clonotype is judged medium-sized. The chain joins TRBV19 to TRBJ1-3; D not certain. The V and J ends lost 0 bases and 4 bases respectively, with 4 bases between them. Looked up from germline, CDR1 is LNHDA and CDR2 is SQIVND (reference sequence). The CDR3 runs 13 residues. The CDR3, as DNA: TGTGCCAGTAGTATAGATCACGGAAACACCATATATTTT. Translating gives CASSIDHGNTIYF.

This clonotype came up a few times. This rearrangement joins TRBV19 to TRBJ2-2, with 9 bases that match TRBD2. Per germline, CDR1 LNHDA and CDR2 SQIVND (reference sequence). The V gene end was trimmed by 6 bases and the J gene end by 5 bases; junction bases not matched to a gene: 7. This CDR3 comprises 15 residues. CDR3 amino acids: CASSSGLASTGELFF. CDR3 bases: TGTGCCAGTAGCTCGGGACTAGCATCGACCGGGGAGCTGTTTTTT.

Sample share makes this clonotype large. The chain joins TRBV6-1 to TRBJ1-4; 7 bases agree with TRBD1. CDR1 MNHNS and CDR2 SASEGT come from the germline V gene. J was trimmed by 8 bases and V by 7 bases; bases with no gene match: 10. The CDR3 spans 14 residues. Here the CDR3 reads CASIRGGFEEKLFF. In DNA form, the CDR3 reads TGTGCCAGCATCCGAGGGGGCTTCGAGGAAAAACTGTTTTTT.

The CDR3 bases are TGCGCCAGCAGCCCGGGACTAGCGAACACCGGGGAGCTGTTTTTT. This codes for CASSPGLANTGELFF. The chain couples TRBV5-1 to TRBJ2-2, with 8 bases aligning to TRBD2. Germline assignment: CDR1 SGHRS and CDR2 YFSETQ. The CDR3 consists of 15 residues. V was clipped by 4 bases and J by 0 bases; unmatched bases: 2.

This clonotype is deemed medium-sized. The chain is built from TRBV19 and TRBJ2-6; D may be TRBD2 (7 bases). In germline, CDR1 is LNHDA, CDR2 SQIVND (reference sequence). The V and J ends lost 2 bases and 2 bases respectively, with 16 bases between them. CDR3 length equals 18 residues. Here the CDR3 DNA reads TGTGCCAGTAGTATACGCGCTCGGGGGGCGACTGGGGCCAACGTCCTGACTTTC. Protein product: CASSIRARGATGANVLTF.